The clone carrying this T cell receptor (beta chain) occurred many times. Its target is not known. These data come from a study of Graves' ophthalmopathy and Graves' hyperthyroidism. Study-wide findings and caveats: The model forecast ophthalmopathy progression, reaching roughly 64% sensitivity and 72% to 75% specificity. Also, most clonotypes expanded in the thyroid above 0.001 frequency appeared in blood.

Participants with hyperthyroidism, aged 18 to 65, were newly diagnosed with under 2 months' duration. CDR3 length: 13 amino acids. CDR1 and CDR2 (germline): ENHRY, SYGVKD. Deletions cut 7 bases from V and 5 bases from J, with 15 bases between. Amplified material comprised TCR beta CDR3 regions derived from RNA transcripts. RT-PCR with HTBI primers came first, then second-round multiplex PCR. TCRdb re-called the multiplex PCR reads through MiXCR, storing one row per CDR3 protein. This table holds around 1.1 million distinct CDR3 sequences, about 35% found once. The receptor comes from an adult man with Graves' hyperthyroidism. The source material was peripheral blood or thyroid tissue (not recorded which). V and J are TRBV10-3 and TRBJ2-7; D uncertain. The CDR3: CAITQRMSDEQYF. DNA for the CDR3: TGTGCCATCACCCAGCGAATGTCGGACGAGCAGTACTTC.